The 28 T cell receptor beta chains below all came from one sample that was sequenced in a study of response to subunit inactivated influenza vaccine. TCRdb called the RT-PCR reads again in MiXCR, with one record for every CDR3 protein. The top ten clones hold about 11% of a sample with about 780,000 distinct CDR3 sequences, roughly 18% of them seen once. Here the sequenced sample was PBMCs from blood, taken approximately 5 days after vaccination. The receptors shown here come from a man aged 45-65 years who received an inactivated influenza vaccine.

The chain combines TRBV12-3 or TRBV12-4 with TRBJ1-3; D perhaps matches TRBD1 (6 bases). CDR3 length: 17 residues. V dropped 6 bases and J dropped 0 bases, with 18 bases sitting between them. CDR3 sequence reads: CASRSWTDSSSGNTIYF. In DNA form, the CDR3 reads TGTGCCAGCAGGTCTTGGACAGACTCCAGCTCTGGAAACACCATATATTTT.

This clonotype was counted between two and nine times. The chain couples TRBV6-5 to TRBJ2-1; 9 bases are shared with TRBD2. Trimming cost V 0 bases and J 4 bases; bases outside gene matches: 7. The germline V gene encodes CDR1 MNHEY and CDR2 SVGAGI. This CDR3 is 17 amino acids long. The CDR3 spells CASSYSSGGSPYNEQFF. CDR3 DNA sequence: TGTGCCAGCAGTTACTCTAGCGGGGGCTCACCTTACAATGAGCAGTTCTTC.

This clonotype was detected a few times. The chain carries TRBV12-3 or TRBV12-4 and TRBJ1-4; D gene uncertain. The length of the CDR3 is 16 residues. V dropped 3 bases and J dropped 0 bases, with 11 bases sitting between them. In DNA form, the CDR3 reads TGTGCCAGCAGTTTGCTCAGGCCTGCAACTAATGAAAAACTGTTTTTT. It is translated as CASSLLRPATNEKLFF.

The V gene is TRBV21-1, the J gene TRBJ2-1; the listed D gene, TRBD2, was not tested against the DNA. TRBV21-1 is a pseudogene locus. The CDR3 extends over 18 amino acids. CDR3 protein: CASSKLAGGPKSYNEQFF. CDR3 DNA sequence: TGTGCCAGCAGCAAACTAGCGGGGGGGCCAAAATCCTACAATGAGCAGTTCTTC.

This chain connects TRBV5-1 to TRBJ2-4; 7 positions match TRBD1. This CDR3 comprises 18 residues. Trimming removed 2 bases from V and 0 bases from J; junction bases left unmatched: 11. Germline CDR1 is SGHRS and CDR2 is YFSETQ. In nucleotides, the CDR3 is TGCGCCAGCAGCTTACGACAGGGACCCGGGCTAGCCAAAAACATTCAGTACTTC. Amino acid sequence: CASSLRQGPGLAKNIQYF.

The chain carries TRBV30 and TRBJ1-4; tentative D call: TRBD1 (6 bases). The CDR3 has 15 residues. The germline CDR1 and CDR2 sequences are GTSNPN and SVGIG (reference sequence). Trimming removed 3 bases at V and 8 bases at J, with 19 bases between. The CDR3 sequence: CAWRALGGGDEKLFF. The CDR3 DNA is TGTGCCTGGAGAGCGCTGGGAGGGGGGGACGAAAAACTGTTTTTT.

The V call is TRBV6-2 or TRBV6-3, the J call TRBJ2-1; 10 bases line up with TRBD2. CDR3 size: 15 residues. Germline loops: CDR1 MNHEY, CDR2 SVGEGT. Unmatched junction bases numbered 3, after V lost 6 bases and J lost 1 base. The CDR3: CASRILAGSYNEQFF. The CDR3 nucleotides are TGTGCCAGCAGAATACTAGCGGGGTCCTACAATGAGCAGTTCTTC.

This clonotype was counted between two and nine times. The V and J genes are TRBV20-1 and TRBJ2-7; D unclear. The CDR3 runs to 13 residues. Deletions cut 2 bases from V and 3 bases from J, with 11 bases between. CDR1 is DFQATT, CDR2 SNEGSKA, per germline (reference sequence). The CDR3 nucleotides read TGCAGTGCTAGACCCCTTCGGAACTACGAGCAGTACTTC. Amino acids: CSARPLRNYEQYF.

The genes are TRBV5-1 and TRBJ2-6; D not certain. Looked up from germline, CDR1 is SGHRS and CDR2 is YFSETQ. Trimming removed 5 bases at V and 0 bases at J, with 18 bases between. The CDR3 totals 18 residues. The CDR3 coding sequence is TGCGCCAGCAGTTACTCCCCGGTTGAAAGCTCTGGGGCCAACGTCCTGACTTTC. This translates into CASSYSPVESSGANVLTF.

Here the CDR3 reads CASSLGGLRGGTGYTF. In DNA, the CDR3 is TGTGCCAGCAGTTTAGGTGGTCTCAGGGGCGGAACTGGCTACACCTTC. This chain joins TRBV28 and TRBJ1-2; tentative D call: TRBD1 (6 bases). Germline V gene data show CDR1 as MDHEN and CDR2 as SYDVKM. V lost 2 bases to trimming and J lost 7 bases, with 20 bases between them. This CDR3 comprises 16 residues.

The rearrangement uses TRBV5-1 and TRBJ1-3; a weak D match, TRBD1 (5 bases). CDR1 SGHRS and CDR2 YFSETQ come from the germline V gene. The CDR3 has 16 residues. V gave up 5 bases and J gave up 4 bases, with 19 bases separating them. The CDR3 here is CASRLTWDLSGNTIYF. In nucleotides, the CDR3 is TGCGCCAGCAGGCTTACCTGGGACCTTTCCGGAAACACCATATATTTT.

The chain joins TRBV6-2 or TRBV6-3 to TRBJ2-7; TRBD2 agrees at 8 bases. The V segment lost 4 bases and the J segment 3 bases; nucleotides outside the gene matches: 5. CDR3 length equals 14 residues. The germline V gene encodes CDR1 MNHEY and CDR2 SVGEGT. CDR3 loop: CASSSPGLGYEQYF. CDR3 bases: TGTGCCAGCAGTTCCCCGGGACTAGGCTACGAGCAGTACTTC.

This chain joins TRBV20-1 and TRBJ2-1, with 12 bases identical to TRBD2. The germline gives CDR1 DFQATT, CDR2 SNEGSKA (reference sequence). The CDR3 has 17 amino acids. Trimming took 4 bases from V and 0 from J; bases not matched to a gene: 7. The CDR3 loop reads CSAIGLAGGNSYNEQFF. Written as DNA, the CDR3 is TGCAGTGCTATAGGTCTAGCGGGGGGGAACTCCTACAATGAGCAGTTCTTC.

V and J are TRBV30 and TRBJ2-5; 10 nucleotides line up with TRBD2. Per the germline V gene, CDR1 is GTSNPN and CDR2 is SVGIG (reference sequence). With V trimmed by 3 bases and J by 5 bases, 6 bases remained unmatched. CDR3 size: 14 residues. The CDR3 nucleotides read TGTGCCTGGAGGTCTAGCGGGAGCGGGGAGACCCAGTACTTC. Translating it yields CAWRSSGSGETQYF. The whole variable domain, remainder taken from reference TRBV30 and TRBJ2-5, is SQTIHQWPATLVQPVGSPLSLECTVEGTSNPNLYWYRQAAGRGLQLLFYSVGIGQISSEVPQNLSASRPQDRQFILSSKKLLLSDSGFYLCAWRSSGSGETQYFGPGTRLLVL.

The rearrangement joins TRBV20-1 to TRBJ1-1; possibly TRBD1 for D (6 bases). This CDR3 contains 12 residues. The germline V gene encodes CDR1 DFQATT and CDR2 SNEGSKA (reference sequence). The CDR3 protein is CRTPGHYPEAFF. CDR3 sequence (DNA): TGCAGGACCCCGGGACACTACCCTGAAGCTTTCTTT.

The DNA for the CDR3 is TGTGCCAGTACTAGACAGTCCTATAATTCACCCCTCCACTTT. Amino acids: CASTRQSYNSPLHF. This sequence joins TRBV2 and TRBJ1-6, with D possibly matching TRBD1 (5 bases). The CDR3 extends over 14 amino acids. In germline, CDR1 is SNHLY, CDR2 FYNNEI. V was trimmed by 9 bases and J by 1 base, leaving 10 bases between them.

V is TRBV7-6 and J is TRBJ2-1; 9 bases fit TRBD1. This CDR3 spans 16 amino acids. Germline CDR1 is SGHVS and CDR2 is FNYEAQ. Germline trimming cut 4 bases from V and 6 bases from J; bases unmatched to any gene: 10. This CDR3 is CASSSGQGIGTNEQFF. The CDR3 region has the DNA TGTGCCAGCAGCTCCGGACAGGGGATTGGGACCAATGAGCAGTTCTTC.

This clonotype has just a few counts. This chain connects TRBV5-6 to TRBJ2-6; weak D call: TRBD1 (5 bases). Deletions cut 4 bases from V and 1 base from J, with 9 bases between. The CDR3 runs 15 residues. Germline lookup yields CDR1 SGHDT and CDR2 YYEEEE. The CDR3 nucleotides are TGTGCCAGCAGCCCGACAGTTTCTGGGGCCAACGTCCTGACTTTC. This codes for CASSPTVSGANVLTF.

The CDR3 DNA is TGCGCCAGCAGCTTGGTTAGTAAGAACACCGGGGAGCTGTTTTTT. Translating it yields CASSLVSKNTGELFF. The chain has TRBV5-1 and TRBJ2-2; D unclear. Germline CDR1 and CDR2: SGHRS and YFSETQ. The CDR3 has 15 residues. The V and J ends lost 0 bases and 1 base respectively, with 7 bases between them. The whole variable domain, remainder taken from reference TRBV5-1 and TRBJ2-2, is KAGVTQTPRYLIKTRGQQVTLSCSPISGHRSVSWYQQTPGQGLQFLFEYFSETQRNKGNFPGRFSGRQFSNSRSEMNVSTLELGDSALYLCASSLVSKNTGELFFGEGSRLTVL.

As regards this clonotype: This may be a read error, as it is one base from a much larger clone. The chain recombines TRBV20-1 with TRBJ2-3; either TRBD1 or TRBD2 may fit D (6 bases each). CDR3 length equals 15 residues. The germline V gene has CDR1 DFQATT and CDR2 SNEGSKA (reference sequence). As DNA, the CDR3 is TGCTGTGCTAGAGGGGGGTATACTAGCACAGATACGCAGTATTTT. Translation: CCARGGYTSTDTQYF.

The CDR3 spells CASSLPLAGGPTDTQYF. The CDR3 region has the DNA TGTGCCAGCAGCTTACCGCTAGCGGGAGGGCCAACAGATACGCAGTATTTT. The chain has TRBV7-9 and TRBJ2-3; TRBD2 matches 12 bases. Germline lookup yields CDR1 SEHNR and CDR2 FQNEAQ (reference sequence). The ends lost 2 bases at V and 3 bases at J; junction bases unmatched: 6. The CDR3 contains 17 residues.

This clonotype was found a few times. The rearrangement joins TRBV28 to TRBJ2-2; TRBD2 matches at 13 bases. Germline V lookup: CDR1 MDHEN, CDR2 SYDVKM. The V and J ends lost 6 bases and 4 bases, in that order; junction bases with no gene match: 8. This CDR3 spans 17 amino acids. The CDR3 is CASRPPGLAGSTGELFF. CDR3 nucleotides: TGTGCCAGCAGGCCTCCGGGACTAGCGGGAAGCACCGGGGAGCTGTTTTTT.

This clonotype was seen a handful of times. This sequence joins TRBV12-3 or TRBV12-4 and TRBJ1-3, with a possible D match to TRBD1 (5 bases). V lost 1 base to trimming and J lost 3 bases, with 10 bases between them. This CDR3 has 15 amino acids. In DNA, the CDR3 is TGTGCCAGCAGTTTAGGGGGGTTTGGTGGAAACACCATATATTTT. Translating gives CASSLGGFGGNTIYF.

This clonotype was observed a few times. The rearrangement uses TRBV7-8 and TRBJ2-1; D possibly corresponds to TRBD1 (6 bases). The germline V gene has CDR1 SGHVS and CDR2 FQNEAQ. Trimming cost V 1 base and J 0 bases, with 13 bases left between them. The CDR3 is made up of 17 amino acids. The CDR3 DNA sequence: TGTGCCAGCAGCTTAGTCTTGAGGGGGAGCTCCTACAATGAGCAGTTCTTC. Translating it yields CASSLVLRGSSYNEQFF.

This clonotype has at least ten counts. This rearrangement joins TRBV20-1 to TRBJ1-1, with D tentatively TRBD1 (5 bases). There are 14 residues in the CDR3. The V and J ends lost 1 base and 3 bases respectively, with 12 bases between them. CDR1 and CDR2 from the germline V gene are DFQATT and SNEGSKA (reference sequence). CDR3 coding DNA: TGCAGTGCTAGAGTTACAGGTGTACACACTGAAGCTTTCTTT. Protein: CSARVTGVHTEAFF.

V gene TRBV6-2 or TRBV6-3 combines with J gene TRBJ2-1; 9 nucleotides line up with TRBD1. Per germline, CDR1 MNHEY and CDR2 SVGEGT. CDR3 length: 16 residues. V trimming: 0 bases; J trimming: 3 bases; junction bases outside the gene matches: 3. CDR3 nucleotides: TGTGCCAGCAGTTACTCCGGGACAGGGAACTACAATGAGCAGTTCTTC. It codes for CASSYSGTGNYNEQFF.

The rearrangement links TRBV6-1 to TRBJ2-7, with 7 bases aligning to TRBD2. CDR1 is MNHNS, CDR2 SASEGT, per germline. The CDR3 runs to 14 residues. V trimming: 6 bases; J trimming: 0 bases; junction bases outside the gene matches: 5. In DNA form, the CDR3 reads TGTGCCAGCAGGGAAAGCGGGAACTCCTACGAGCAGTACTTC. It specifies CASRESGNSYEQYF.

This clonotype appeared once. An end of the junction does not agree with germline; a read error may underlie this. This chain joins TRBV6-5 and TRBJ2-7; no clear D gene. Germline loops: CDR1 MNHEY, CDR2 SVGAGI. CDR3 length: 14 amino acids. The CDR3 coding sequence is TGTGCCAGCAGTTTTACCCAGTTTTATTACGAGCAGTCCTTC. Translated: CASSFTQFYYEQSF.